This T cell receptor (beta chain) was sequenced for a study of neoadjuvant nivolumab and ipilimumab in lung cancer. Study-level background: The combination arm added day-1 ipilimumab 1 mg/kg to nivolumab 3 mg/kg on days 1, 15, 29. Study outcomes and limitations: Only two of four nivolumab-treated tumors gained richness and clonality by surgery. Blood richness before therapy tracked richness in tumors resected after neoadjuvant therapy.

Notes on this clone: As yet, its antigen is unknown.

The trim removed 3 bases at V and 1 base at J, leaving 1 base unmatched. This CDR3 has 16 residues. Germline V CDR1 and CDR2: KGHSH, LQKENI. Produced via immunoSEQ multiplex PCR; TCRdb's table is partial and in-frame only. The sample holds approximately 12,000 clones, around 70% seen once. The sequencing here drew on peripheral blood, taken after neoadjuvant nivolumab, alone or with ipilimumab, at or shortly before surgery. The receptor's source is an adult with non-small cell lung cancer. The chain is built from TRBV18 and TRBJ2-2; 11 nucleotides line up with TRBD2. The CDR3, as DNA: TGTGCCAGCTCACCTGGGACTAGCGGGAACACCGGGGAGCTGTTTTTT. Translation gives CASSPGTSGNTGELFF.